This entry features one TCR beta chain sequence. This clonotype was picked up many times. Its antigen specificity is not known. No qualities accompany the bases; no much larger clone lies one base away. The record originates from a study of T cells in Graves' hyperthyroidism and ophthalmopathy (dated by TCRdb to the late 2010s). In terms of the full investigation: Peripheral blood was sampled at the time of initial diagnosis, prior to any treatment. An independent validation cohort of under 20 hyperthyroidism patients and 15 or so patients who later progressed to ophthalmopathy tested prospective prediction of ophthalmopathy. After blood sampling, hyperthyroidism patients were treated with methimazole at a starting dose of 30 mg daily, and ophthalmopathy patients were treated with high-dose intravenous methylprednisolone. The 75 to 100 discovery patients were divided at random into training and test sets in a 7:3 ratio. TCR Vbeta CDR3 sequencing of around 130 peripheral blood samples (over 40 ophthalmopathy, around 80 hyperthyroidism and roughly 17 progressor patients) is reported in the paper. The study also compared thyroid tissue and blood T-cell repertoires from several Graves' hyperthyroidism patients. To identify TCR V-J signatures that set the groups apart, the researchers used a discovery cohort of 90 to 100 patients, made up of 40 to 45 with Graves' ophthalmopathy and around 58 with stable Graves' hyperthyroidism.

Stable Graves' hyperthyroidism was defined as no progression to ophthalmopathy during 18 months of follow-up. Hyperthyroidism patients were newly diagnosed, with disease duration under 2 months, and aged 18 to 65 years. Any patient with an uncontrolled infection, another autoimmune disease, pregnancy or lactation was excluded. Diagnoses relied on clinical symptoms, serum thyroxine and TRAb, thyroid ultrasound and orbital computed tomography. PBMCs were separated from roughly 10 ml of fresh peripheral blood using Ficoll-Paque density gradient centrifugation. Total RNA was extracted with Trizol reagent, and quality was checked on an Agilent 2100 Bioanalyzer. TCR beta CDR3 regions were amplified from RNA transcripts. The TCR CDR3 was subjected to a first round of RT-PCR using the HTBI primer set and the Qiagen OneStep RT-PCR kit. Libraries were constructed in a second round of multiplex PCR, after which size selection and purification were performed. Paired-end sequencing of the libraries was performed with 100 bp reads on an Illumina HiSeq2000. As for the original processing: SOAPnuke was used to process the raw data, throwing out any read that contained adapters or uncalled bases, had a mean Phred below 15, or lacked an exact constant-primer or identifier match. COPE v1.2.5 was used to merge the high-quality paired reads, and each unique nucleotide sequence was defined as a clonotype. MiTCR v1.1 was used to align the clonotypes against IMGT TRBV, TRBD and TRBJ reference segments. Analysis was restricted to V-J combinations with a frequency above 0.0001, which covered 99.2% of repertoires. The TCS score was defined as F50 (clonal expansion) divided by E x V (chaos), with BLOSUM62-based TCRdist calculated between CDR3 peptides within each V-J. Welch's t-statistics and random forest reduced roughly 540 V-J features to 13, which were used in a naive Bayes classifier (R e1071). Using fastp trimming at Q25 and MiXCR clonotype assembly, TCRdb reanalyzed the public sequencing data and kept in-frame beta chains. Each record represents a unique CDR3 protein, reported with the most common genes and DNA among its rows. TCRdb, not the original authors, processed these V and J calls. The sample has approximately 430,000 distinct CDR3 sequences on record, 15% to 19% of them singletons. The biggest ten clones account for 11% to 15% of the sample.

The germline V gene (reference sequence) specifies SEHNR as CDR1 and FQNEAQ as CDR2. The V and J ends are trimmed by 8 bases and 7 bases, leaving 14 bases between them. Measured from the cysteine to the phenylalanine, the CDR3 is 13 residues long. Only the CDR3 portion is preserved as DNA: 39 bases, with reading frame beginning at the first base. Results the study describes overall, beyond this receptor: Ophthalmopathy was separated from stable hyperthyroidism by a 13 V-J signature model, with roughly 88% sensitivity and roughly 84% specificity obtained in cross-validation and 80%/75% obtained in testing. No statistical method was used to set the sample size in advance, and investigators knew the group allocation. Most expanded thyroid clonotypes (frequency above 0.001) were also detected in blood, a finding suggesting that blood repertoires may reflect thyroid immune responses. In validation, progression to ophthalmopathy was predicted by the model with almost 71% sensitivity and roughly 72% specificity, a median of roughly six months before onset.

The sequence was obtained from a woman under 30 with Graves' hyperthyroidism. Sequenced input: blood. The V gene is TRBV7-9 and the J gene is TRBJ1-4; confidence is insufficient to name the D gene. The CDR3 loop reads CASGPLDREKLFF. Here is the DNA: TGTGCCAGCGGCCCGTTAGATCGTGAAAAACTGTTTTTT. The full variable domain, with segments outside the CDR3 supplied by the reference TRBV7-9 and TRBJ1-4 proteins, appears as DTGVSQNPRHKITKRGQNVTFRCDPISEHNRLYWYRQTLGQGPEFLTYFQNEAQLEKSRLLSDRFSAERPKGSFSTLEIQRTEQGDSAMYLCASGPLDREKLFFGSGTQLSVL.